The 21 T cell receptor beta chains listed next were all sequenced from one sample in a study of blood T cell repertoires in COVID-19 (dated by TCRdb to 2020 to 2022). Libraries were prepared through the immunoSEQ multiplex PCR assay. Imported from immuneACCESS, the table was reduced by TCRdb to in-frame sequences with V and J called. These copies leave out some clones; in studies compared against another copy, an unresolved V gene accounts for under half, and the cause of the remainder is not known. The sample profile shows some 150,000 clones; approximately 80% of them were found once. 5% of the sample is in the top ten clones. Material for sequencing was peripheral blood. These TCRs come from a woman between 50 and 59 years old with acute or convalescent COVID-19.

The rearrangement links TRBV4-1 to TRBJ1-2; D might be TRBD1 (6 bases). Between the trimmed V and J ends, which lost 0 bases and 7 bases, there was a span of 9 bases. Germline CDR1 and CDR2: MGHRA and YSYEKL. The CDR3 length is 13 residues. In nucleotides, the CDR3 is TGCGCCAGCAGCCAAGAAACAGGGCTTGGCTACACCTTC. Residues: CASSQETGLGYTF.

The chain joins TRBV27 to TRBJ2-1; 13 bases align to TRBD2. Trimming cost V 4 bases and J 5 bases; bases outside gene matches: 5. The CDR3 has 16 residues. The germline CDR1 and CDR2 sequences are MNHEY and SMNVEV (reference sequence). The CDR3 DNA reads TGTGCCAGCAGTTCACCACTAGCGGGGGGGCACAATGAGCAGTTCTTC. Its protein is CASSSPLAGGHNEQFF.

The genes are TRBV18 and TRBJ1-1; D perhaps matches TRBD1 (5 bases). This CDR3 spans 18 amino acids. Germline assignment: CDR1 KGHSH and CDR2 LQKENI. Trimming took off 6 bases at V and 0 bases at J, with 23 bases between the two ends. In DNA form, the CDR3 reads TGTGCCAGCTCTCCCCCGTCGGGTACAGGACCCTTGAACACTGAAGCTTTCTTT. This sequence encodes CASSPPSGTGPLNTEAFF.

On this clone: This sample also contains other DNA sequences that code for the same CDR3. J is TRBJ1-2 and V is TRBV18; D remains ambiguous. This CDR3 comprises 13 residues. CDR1 is KGHSH and CDR2 is LQKENI in the germline V gene. Trimming took 3 bases from V and 2 from J, leaving 7 bases between them. CDR3 sequence: CASSPTENYGYTF. For the CDR3, the DNA is TGTGCCAGCTCACCCACAGAGAACTATGGCTACACCTTC.

In this sample, this clone turned up a few times. The V gene is TRBV30, the J gene TRBJ1-6; D possibly corresponds to TRBD1 (6 bases). V was pared by 2 bases and J by 7 bases, with 18 bases between. The germline gives CDR1 GTSNPN, CDR2 SVGIG (reference sequence). There are 16 residues in the CDR3. The CDR3 loop is CAWSFGGSSGNSPLHF. The CDR3 DNA reads as TGTGCCTGGAGTTTTGGGGGCTCGAGTGGCAATTCACCCCTCCACTTT.

V is TRBV7-9 and J is TRBJ2-5, with D possibly TRBD2 on 6 matching bases. Germline CDR1 reads SEHNR; CDR2 reads FQNEAQ (reference sequence). CDR3 length equals 15 residues. Trimming took 7 bases from V and 11 from J, leaving 26 bases between them. The CDR3 protein is CASIPGGLATVGQYF. CDR3 in DNA: TGTGCCAGCATCCCCGGCGGCCTAGCGACGGTGGGACAGTACTTC.

The chain combines TRBV4-2 with TRBJ2-4; 10 bases match TRBD2. The CDR3 sequence is 15 residues long. Looked up from germline, CDR1 is LGHNA and CDR2 is YNFKEQ. V shed 1 base and J 9 bases; nucleotides not matched to a gene: 6. The CDR3 region has the DNA TGTGCCAGCAGCCAAGCCCGGACTAGCGGCGGCATTCAGTACTTC. It translates to CASSQARTSGGIQYF.

The J gene is TRBJ1-4, the V gene TRBV21-1; TRBD1, the D gene given by the table, was not confirmed from the DNA. TRBV21-1 is termed a pseudogene. The CDR3 runs 15 residues. The CDR3 is CASSRSGTGNEKLFF. CDR3 coding DNA: TGTGCCAGCAGCAGATCCGGGACAGGTAATGAAAAACTGTTTTTT.

This clone was seen a handful of times. The chain employs TRBV28 and TRBJ1-1, with D maybe TRBD1 (5 bases). The CDR3 loop spans 15 amino acids. Germline CDR1 is MDHEN and CDR2 is SYDVKM. The V gene lost 5 bases and the J gene lost 1 base, with 14 bases spanning the gap. CDR3 sequence: CASSTGGTANTEAFF. The DNA of the CDR3 is TGTGCCAGCAGTACGGGCGGGACGGCGAACACTGAAGCTTTCTTT.

This clone was counted a single time. The V and J genes are TRBV4-2 and TRBJ1-1; 8 nucleotides agree with TRBD1. The CDR3 has 14 residues. V trimming: 4 bases; J trimming: 5 bases; junction bases outside the gene matches: 6. Germline-derived CDR1 and CDR2 are LGHNA and YNFKEQ. CDR3 loop: CASSLGQERTEAFF. The CDR3 DNA is TGTGCCAGCAGCCTGGGACAGGAGCGGACTGAAGCTTTCTTT.

The V gene is TRBV7-6, the J gene TRBJ1-5; no clear D gene. Germline V gene sequence: CDR1 SGHVS, CDR2 FNYEAQ. V was trimmed by 5 bases and J by 9 bases, leaving 14 bases between them. This CDR3 has 13 residues. The CDR3 sequence: CASSKDLRGPQHF. The CDR3 DNA reads TGTGCCAGCAGCAAAGACCTACGAGGGCCCCAGCATTTT.

The V and J genes are TRBV6-6 and TRBJ2-7; D is possibly TRBD2 (7 bases). Germline CDR1 MNHNY, CDR2 SVGAGI (reference sequence). V lost 10 bases and J 3 bases, leaving 13 bases between the germline ends. CDR3 length equals 12 residues. CDR3 coding DNA: TGTGCCACAGGGGCGGGGGACTACGAGCAGTACTTC. It yields the protein CATGAGDYEQYF.

Many counts were recorded for this clone. This chain uses TRBV19 with TRBJ1-4; D not certain. The CDR3 has 11 amino acids. Germline V gene data show CDR1 as LNHDA and CDR2 as SQIVND (reference sequence). V gave up 7 bases and J gave up 8 bases, with 8 bases separating them. The CDR3 here is CASTRSEKLFF. DNA for the CDR3: TGTGCCAGTACCCGAAGCGAAAAACTGTTTTTT.

V and J are TRBV30 and TRBJ1-6; D remains unclear. From germline, CDR1 is GTSNPN and CDR2 SVGIG (reference sequence). V shed 2 bases and J shed 10 bases, with 9 bases lying between them. The length of the CDR3 is 12 residues. CDR3 loop: CAWSHQESPLHF. Here the CDR3 DNA reads TGTGCCTGGAGTCACCAGGAATCACCCCTCCACTTT.

The V call is TRBV7-3, the J call TRBJ2-3; 7 bases are a match to TRBD2. This CDR3 region has 15 residues. Looked up from germline, CDR1 is SGHTA and CDR2 is FQGTGA. The V and J ends lost 4 bases and 3 bases, in that order; junction bases with no gene match: 7. The CDR3 DNA sequence: TGTGCCAGCAGCTCACAAACCGGGGGGACAGATACGCAGTATTTT. Residues: CASSSQTGGTDTQYF.

The V gene is TRBV4-3, the J gene TRBJ1-2; possible D gene TRBD1, 5 bases. This CDR3 has 14 residues. Germline V gene data show CDR1 as LGHNA and CDR2 as YSLEER. With 3 bases removed from V and 1 base from J, the gap between germline ends came to 9 bases. CDR3 sequence: CASSHQTDNYGYTF. In nucleotides, the CDR3 is TGCGCCAGCAGCCACCAGACAGATAACTATGGCTACACCTTC.

This chain uses TRBV12-3 or TRBV12-4 with TRBJ1-2, with TRBD1 as a possible D gene (6 bases). V dropped 6 bases and J dropped 7 bases, with 12 bases sitting between them. The CDR3 is 12 residues long. CDR3 in amino acids: CASSEGGVGYTF. CDR3 DNA sequence: TGTGCCAGCAGCGAAGGGGGGGTTGGCTACACCTTC.

This chain uses TRBV28 with TRBJ2-5, with D unresolved. CDR1 MDHEN and CDR2 SYDVKM come from the germline V gene. V lost 4 bases, J lost 5 bases, and 8 bases lay in between. The CDR3 runs to 12 residues. The CDR3, as DNA: TGTGCCAGCAGTTCACTTTTGGAGACCCAGTACTTC. It specifies CASSSLLETQYF. The full variable domain, in which reference TRBV28 and TRBJ2-5 provide the parts outside the CDR3, is DVKVTQSSRYLVKRTGEKVFLECVQDMDHENMFWYRQDPGLGLRLIYFSYDVKMKEKGDIPEGYSVSREKKERFSLILESASTNQTSMYLCASSSLLETQYFGPGTRLLVL.

For this clone: One end of the junction is discordant with germline, which a read error may explain. This chain uses TRBV7-2 with TRBJ2-3; D perhaps matches TRBD2 (6 bases). Germline assignment: CDR1 SGHTA and CDR2 FQGNSA. The length of the CDR3 is 15 residues. The DNA of the CDR3 is TGTGCCAGCAGTTTAGGGACTCCGAGAACAGATACGCAGTATTTT. Translating it yields CASSLGTPRTDTQYF. Full variable domain (rest looked up from reference TRBV7-2 and TRBJ2-3): GAGVSQSPSNKVTEKGKDVELRCDPISGHTALYWYRQSLGQGLEFLIYFQGNSAPDKSGLPSDRFSAERTGGSVSTLTIQRTQQEDSAVYLCASSLGTPRTDTQYFGPGTRLTVL.

The chain has TRBV7-2 and TRBJ1-3; TRBD1 might be the D (6 bases). The CDR3 extends over 14 amino acids. Germline CDR1 is SGHTA and CDR2 is FQGNSA. Trimming cost V 4 bases and J 7 bases, with 14 bases left between them. CDR3 in DNA: TGTGCCAGCAGCTCGCGGACAGTGACGAACACCATATATTTT. This gives the protein CASSSRTVTNTIYF.

The chain combines TRBV4-2 with TRBJ1-2; no firm D call. Germline CDR1 LGHNA, CDR2 YNFKEQ. The CDR3 has 15 residues. Trimming removed 0 bases from V and 4 bases from J, with 12 bases in between. For the CDR3, the DNA is TGTGCCAGCAGCCAAGATCGGTCGGGGTTCTATGGCTACACCTTC. Amino acids: CASSQDRSGFYGYTF.